The 26 T cell receptor beta chains below were found in one sample sequenced in a study of blood T cell repertoires in COVID-19. Repertoires were generated with immunoSEQ multiplex PCR, while TCRdb's copy carries only in-frame clones and drops some. In the table there are tens of thousands of clones, 80% to 85% of which are singletons. The sequenced sample was peripheral blood. Source of these receptors: an elderly man with acute or convalescent COVID-19.

This chain joins TRBV10-3 and TRBJ2-1, with TRBD2 identical over 9 bases. The CDR3 covers 16 residues. Losses at the gene ends were 2 bases for V and 7 bases for J; bases not matched to a gene: 9. The germline gives CDR1 ENHRY, CDR2 SYGVKD. Here the CDR3 DNA reads TGTGCCATCAGTGAGATTCCTCTAGCGGGAAGGAATGAGCAGTTCTTC. This translates into CAISEIPLAGRNEQFF.

The CDR3 here is CASSPTRGKQYF. Written as DNA, the CDR3 is TGTGCCAGCAGCCCGACTCGGGGAAAGCAGTACTTC. The rearrangement links TRBV14 to TRBJ2-7; D may be TRBD2 (5 bases). Per the germline V gene, CDR1 is SGHDN and CDR2 is FVKESK. Trimming removed 4 bases from V and 8 bases from J, with 12 bases in between. The CDR3 covers 12 residues.

With regard to this clone: At the DNA level, this CDR3 is encoded by other sequences in the same sample as well. This chain uses TRBV18 with TRBJ2-1; 7 nucleotides align to TRBD1. V lost 1 base to trimming and J lost 0 bases; unmatched junction nucleotides: 0. There are 15 residues in the CDR3. The germline V gene has CDR1 KGHSH and CDR2 LQKENI. This CDR3 is CASSPRQGSYNEQFF. The CDR3 coding sequence is TGTGCCAGCTCACCACGACAGGGCTCCTACAATGAGCAGTTCTTC.

The chain recombines TRBV6-6 with TRBJ2-2, with D hard to call. Germline lookup yields CDR1 MNHNY and CDR2 SVGAGI (reference sequence). The CDR3 extends over 12 amino acids. The ends were cut back, 8 bases at V and 3 bases at J, with 7 bases in the middle. The CDR3 is CASFPDTGELFF. CDR3 coding DNA: TGTGCCAGCTTCCCAGACACCGGGGAGCTGTTTTTT.

The chain uses TRBV4-3 and TRBJ1-2; 8 bases fit TRBD1. V trimming: 3 bases; J trimming: 0 bases; junction bases outside the gene matches: 9. The CDR3 is made up of 17 amino acids. The germline CDR1 and CDR2 sequences are LGHNA and YSLEER. CDR3 protein: CASSHPRTGFSNYGYTF. CDR3 nucleotides: TGCGCCAGCAGCCATCCCAGGACAGGGTTCTCTAACTATGGCTACACCTTC.

This clone has more than one count but fewer than ten. V gene TRBV18 combines with J gene TRBJ2-1; 7 bases align to TRBD1. The CDR3 covers 14 residues. Germline V gene sequence: CDR1 KGHSH, CDR2 LQKENI. The V segment lost 3 bases and the J segment 4 bases; nucleotides outside the gene matches: 3. CDR3 sequence: CASSPDRAYNEQFF. The CDR3 DNA is TGTGCCAGCTCACCCGACAGGGCATACAATGAGCAGTTCTTC.

The J gene is TRBJ2-7, the V gene TRBV18; 8 bases agree with TRBD2. CDR1 is KGHSH, CDR2 LQKENI, per germline. The CDR3 loop spans 15 amino acids. With 4 bases clipped from V and 0 bases from J, the junction kept 5 bases outside the gene matches. The CDR3: CASSRQRESSYEQYF. CDR3 nucleotide sequence: TGTGCCAGCTCACGTCAGCGGGAGAGCTCCTACGAGCAGTACTTC.

The genes are TRBV7-2 and TRBJ2-5, with 10 bases fitting TRBD2. The CDR3 is 16 amino acids. V was pared by 2 bases and J by 6 bases, with 9 bases of the junction left unmatched. Per germline, CDR1 SGHTA and CDR2 FQGNSA. For the CDR3, the DNA is TGTGCCAGCAGCTTATCGCTAGCGGGAGACTTGAAGACCCAGTACTTC. Amino acids: CASSLSLAGDLKTQYF. Full variable domain (missing parts from reference TRBV7-2 and TRBJ2-5): GAGVSQSPSNKVTEKGKDVELRCDPISGHTALYWYRQSLGQGLEFLIYFQGNSAPDKSGLPSDRFSAERTGGSVSTLTIQRTQQEDSAVYLCASSLSLAGDLKTQYFGPGTRLLVL.

The chain employs TRBV18 and TRBJ1-1; a weak D match, TRBD1 (5 bases). Trimming took off 5 bases at V and 0 bases at J, with 10 bases between the two ends. There are 14 residues in the CDR3. Germline V gene data show CDR1 as KGHSH and CDR2 as LQKENI. CDR3 bases: TGTGCCAGCTCAGGGGGGTTCATGAACACTGAAGCTTTCTTT. Its translation: CASSGGFMNTEAFF.

Only a few counts were recorded for this clone. For the CDR3, the DNA is TGTGCCATCAGTTCTAGGACCTACGAGCAGTACTTC. Translated, it gives CAISSRTYEQYF. The V and J genes are TRBV10-3 and TRBJ2-7; D not resolved. This CDR3 spans 12 amino acids. CDR1 and CDR2 (germline): ENHRY, SYGVKD. Trimming removed 5 bases from V and 2 bases from J, with 7 bases in between.

The genes are TRBV5-5 and TRBJ2-7; possibly TRBD1 for D (5 bases). This CDR3 comprises 15 residues. Trimming removed 4 bases from V and 4 bases from J, with 18 bases in between. Germline V gene data show CDR1 as SGHKS and CDR2 as YYEKEE (reference sequence). CDR3 protein: CASSIGHPRTYEQYF. The CDR3 nucleotides are TGTGCCAGCAGCATTGGACACCCGCGGACATACGAGCAGTACTTC.

The chain recombines TRBV14 with TRBJ1-5; D is undetermined. There are 14 residues in the CDR3. Germline lookup yields CDR1 SGHDN and CDR2 FVKESK. Trimming pared 2 bases from V and 0 bases from J, leaving 5 bases between. The CDR3 protein is CASSQSHSNQPQHF. The DNA for the CDR3 is TGTGCCAGCAGCCAAAGCCATAGCAATCAGCCCCAGCATTTT.

The V and J genes are TRBV11-3 and TRBJ2-5; D call uncertain. The V end lost 4 bases, the J end lost 0 bases, and 9 bases lay between the germline ends. Germline V gene lookup returns CDR1 SGHNT and CDR2 YENEEA. The length of the CDR3 is 14 residues. CDR3 nucleotides: TGTGCCAGCAGCTCCCTCGCAGACCAAGAGACCCAGTACTTC. Encoded protein: CASSSLADQETQYF.

The chain uses TRBV18 and TRBJ1-1; TRBD1 is a possible D gene (6 bases). The CDR3 totals 13 residues. Deletions cut 3 bases from V and 8 bases from J, with 13 bases between. Looked up from germline, CDR1 is KGHSH and CDR2 is LQKENI. The CDR3 DNA reads TGTGCCAGCTCACCGAGGAGGACAGAAGAAGCTTTCTTT. It yields the protein CASSPRRTEEAFF.

This clone was counted once. V gene TRBV29-1 combines with J gene TRBJ2-2; 7 positions agree with TRBD1. V shed 2 bases, J shed 4 bases, and the junction held 4 bases outside the gene matches. This CDR3 comprises 14 residues. The germline V gene encodes CDR1 SQVTM and CDR2 ANQGSEA. The CDR3 sequence is CSVESGTATGELFF. The CDR3 DNA reads TGCAGCGTTGAATCCGGGACAGCCACCGGGGAGCTGTTTTTT.

The V gene is TRBV2, the J gene TRBJ1-2, with D tentatively TRBD1 (6 bases). V shed 6 bases and J shed 4 bases, with 18 bases lying between them. CDR1 is SNHLY and CDR2 is FYNNEI in the germline V gene. The CDR3 runs to 15 residues. CDR3 loop: CASRGEQGALYGYTF. In nucleotides, the CDR3 is TGTGCCAGCAGGGGGGAACAGGGAGCTCTCTATGGCTACACCTTC.

The genes are TRBV7-9 and TRBJ1-2; D remains ambiguous. V was pared by 3 bases and J by 5 bases, with 7 bases between. Germline V gene sequence: CDR1 SEHNR, CDR2 FQNEAQ (reference sequence). The CDR3 is made up of 12 amino acids. CDR3 nucleotides: TGTGCCAGCAGCTTGGGCACATATGGCTACACCTTC. It codes for CASSLGTYGYTF.

The chain recombines TRBV19 with TRBJ2-7; D not resolved. The ends were cut back, 6 bases at V and 0 bases at J, with 12 bases in the middle. This CDR3 has 14 amino acids. Germline lookup yields CDR1 LNHDA and CDR2 SQIVND (reference sequence). In nucleotides, the CDR3 is TGTGCCAGTAGCCGAAGTGAGGTCTCCTACGAGCAGTACTTC. As protein: CASSRSEVSYEQYF.

The rearrangement links TRBV19 to TRBJ1-5; unclear D gene. The length of the CDR3 is 15 residues. Germline assignment: CDR1 LNHDA and CDR2 SQIVND (reference sequence). V gave up 3 bases and J gave up 3 bases, with 12 bases separating them. DNA of the CDR3: TGTGCCAGTAGTATTCCGGGTGCTAACAATCAGCCCCAGCATTTT. Encoded protein: CASSIPGANNQPQHF. The entire variable domain, with the rest obtained from reference TRBV19 and TRBJ1-5, is as follows: DGGITQSPKYLFRKEGQNVTLSCEQNLNHDAMYWYRQDPGQGLRLIYYSQIVNDFQKGDIAEGYSVSREKKESFPLTVTSAQKNPTAFYLCASSIPGANNQPQHFGDGTRLSIL.

The chain employs TRBV5-1 and TRBJ1-1, with D possibly matching TRBD1 (6 bases). Germline CDR1 and CDR2: SGHRS and YFSETQ. Trimming removed 4 bases from V and 1 base from J, with 14 bases in between. The length of the CDR3 is 15 residues. The CDR3 nucleotides read TGCGCCAGCAGCGTGTTCACAGGGCAGAACACTGAAGCTTTCTTT. Translated: CASSVFTGQNTEAFF. The full variable domain, rest sourced from reference TRBV5-1 and TRBJ1-1, is KAGVTQTPRYLIKTRGQQVTLSCSPISGHRSVSWYQQTPGQGLQFLFEYFSETQRNKGNFPGRFSGRQFSNSRSEMNVSTLELGDSALYLCASSVFTGQNTEAFFGQGTRLTVV.

The chain carries TRBV18 and TRBJ1-2; TRBD1 aligns across 8 bases. V trimming: 5 bases; J trimming: 5 bases; junction bases outside the gene matches: 7. The V gene's germline CDR1 is KGHSH and CDR2 LQKENI. The CDR3 runs 14 residues. This CDR3 reads CASSGLTGEYGYTF. The DNA of the CDR3 is TGTGCCAGCTCAGGGTTGACAGGGGAGTATGGCTACACCTTC.

The chain has TRBV6-5 and TRBJ2-5; 8 bases align to TRBD2. Germline values: CDR1 MNHEY, CDR2 SVGAGI. Trimming at V came to 3 bases and at J to 5 bases, leaving 8 bases not matched to a gene. The CDR3 is 15 residues long. The CDR3 reads CASSYSGNLKETQYF. CDR3 coding DNA: TGTGCCAGCAGTTATAGCGGGAATTTGAAGGAGACCCAGTACTTC.

The gene calls are TRBV5-6 and TRBJ1-5, with 11 positions matching TRBD1. The CDR3 runs 17 residues. Germline trimming cut 3 bases from V and 3 bases from J; bases unmatched to any gene: 8. Germline CDR1 is SGHDT and CDR2 is YYEEEE. CDR3 in amino acids: CASSSYRDRGNNQPQHF. CDR3 nucleotides: TGTGCCAGCAGCTCCTACCGGGACAGGGGGAACAATCAGCCCCAGCATTTT.

This clone appeared a few times. The rearrangement uses TRBV27 and TRBJ2-2; tentative D call: TRBD1 (7 bases). The CDR3 extends over 15 amino acids. Trimming left V 3 bases short and J 5 bases short, with 13 bases between. CDR1 and CDR2 from the germline V gene are MNHEY and SMNVEV (reference sequence). The CDR3 region has the DNA TGTGCCAGCAGTTTGGCAGGGGGGTGGACCGGGGAGCTGTTTTTT. This encodes CASSLAGGWTGELFF.

This chain connects TRBV18 to TRBJ2-3; 7 nucleotides align to TRBD2. CDR3 size: 15 residues. The junction had 11 bases not matched to a gene; V was cut back by 5 bases and J by 6 bases. Per the germline V gene, CDR1 is KGHSH and CDR2 is LQKENI. CDR3 coding DNA: TGTGCCAGCTCATTAGTGGGAGGGCCGAGGGATACGCAGTATTTT. This codes for CASSLVGGPRDTQYF.

This chain connects TRBV28 to TRBJ2-7; 10 bases align to TRBD2. This CDR3 comprises 14 residues. CDR1 and CDR2 from the germline V gene are MDHEN and SYDVKM. V was pared by 3 bases and J by 2 bases, with 1 base of the junction left unmatched. CDR3 region: CASSFGLAAYEQYF. CDR3 coding DNA: TGTGCCAGCAGTTTCGGACTAGCGGCCTACGAGCAGTACTTC.